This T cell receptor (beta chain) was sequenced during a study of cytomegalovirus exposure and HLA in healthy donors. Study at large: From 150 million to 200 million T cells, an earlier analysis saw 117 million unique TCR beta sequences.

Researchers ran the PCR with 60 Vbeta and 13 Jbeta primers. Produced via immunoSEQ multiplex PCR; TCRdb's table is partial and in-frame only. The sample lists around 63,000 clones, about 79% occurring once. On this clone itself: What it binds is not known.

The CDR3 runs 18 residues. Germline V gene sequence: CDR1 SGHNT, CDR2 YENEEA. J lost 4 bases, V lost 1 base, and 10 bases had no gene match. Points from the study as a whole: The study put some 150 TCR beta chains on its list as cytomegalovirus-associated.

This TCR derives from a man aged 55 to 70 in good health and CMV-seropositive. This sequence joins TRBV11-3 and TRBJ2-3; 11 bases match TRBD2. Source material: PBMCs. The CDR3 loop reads CASSLGLVAGGSADTQYF. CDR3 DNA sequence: TGTGCCAGCAGCTTAGGACTAGTAGCGGGGGGGTCGGCAGATACGCAGTATTTT.